This is a list of T cell receptor beta chains from one sample in a study of blood T cell repertoires in COVID-19. This table comes from immunoSEQ multiplex PCR, and its TCRdb copy is limited to in-frame clones, with some not included. Seen here are roughly 50,000 clones, over 75% observed once, and the top ten hold roughly 7.6%. The sample comprised peripheral blood. The receptors here all came from a woman in her thirties or forties with active COVID-19. Each CDR3 is given with its conserved first and last residue. D genes are given only for firm matches. Only part of the rows carry a size: once, few, many, or a class if the clone is expanded.

clone size	D gene	V gene	J gene	CDR3 protein	CDR3 DNA
.	.	TRBV25-1	TRBJ1-2	CASSEWGQGTGNYGYTF	TGTGCCAGCAGTGAATGGGGGCAGGGTACGGGAAACTATGGCTACACCTTC
.	TRBD2	TRBV2	TRBJ2-3	CASSETASGGPRTDTQYF	TGTGCCAGCAGTGAAACGGCTAGCGGGGGCCCCCGCACAGATACGCAGTATTTT
.	.	TRBV4-1	TRBJ1-1	CASSPDITGRGTEAFF	TGCGCCAGCAGCCCTGACATAACGGGACGGGGGACTGAAGCTTTCTTT
once	.	TRBV10-3	TRBJ1-1	CAISETDFTEAFF	TGTGCCATCAGTGAGACGGACTTCACTGAAGCTTTCTTT
.	.	TRBV5-4	TRBJ1-2	CASSLDRFNYGYTF	TGTGCCAGCAGCTTGGACAGGTTCAACTATGGCTACACCTTC
.	TRBD1	TRBV7-2	TRBJ2-7	CASSLDSGTGGNEQYF	TGTGCCAGCAGCTTAGATTCTGGGACAGGGGGCAACGAGCAGTACTTC
.	.	TRBV6-5	TRBJ2-6	CASSRGSSGANVLTF	TGTGCCAGCAGCCGAGGGAGCTCTGGGGCCAACGTCCTGACTTTC
once	.	TRBV13	TRBJ2-7	CATRSSLRGNEQYF	TGTGCCACCCGCTCGTCCCTCAGAGGCAACGAGCAGTACTTC
.	.	TRBV5-1	TRBJ2-7	CASSFRSGDTYEQYF	TGCGCCAGCAGCTTTAGAAGCGGGGACACCTACGAGCAGTACTTC
.	.	TRBV7-8	TRBJ1-5	CASSLRFGDQPQHF	TGTGCCAGCAGCTTAAGATTCGGGGATCAGCCCCAGCATTTT
few	TRBD1	TRBV27	TRBJ2-1	CASGRDSSNNEQFF	TGTGCCAGCGGTCGGGACAGTAGTAACAATGAGCAGTTCTTC
.	.	TRBV5-8	TRBJ2-3	CASSLLPRKGTDTQYF	TGTGCCAGCAGCTTACTCCCTAGAAAGGGCACAGATACGCAGTATTTT
.	TRBD2	TRBV27	TRBJ2-7	CASKRGPAYEQYF	TGTGCCAGCAAGCGGGGGCCGGCCTACGAGCAGTACTTC
.	TRBD2	TRBV5-1	TRBJ2-1	CASSLAASGGTYNEQFF	TGCGCCAGCAGCTTGGCGGCTAGCGGGGGTACCTACAATGAGCAGTTCTTC
.	TRBD2	TRBV5-4	TRBJ2-1	CASSFPLAGGNEQFF	TGTGCCAGCAGCTTCCCTCTAGCGGGGGGCAATGAGCAGTTCTTC
once	.	TRBV6-1	TRBJ2-5	CASSDGLLQETQYF	TGTGCCAGCAGTGATGGACTGCTCCAAGAGACCCAGTACTTC
.	.	TRBV15	TRBJ2-1	CATSNPGGADSYNEQFF	TGTGCCACCAGCAACCCTGGGGGGGCGGACTCCTACAATGAGCAGTTCTTC
few	.	TRBV6-5	TRBJ1-2	CASSPGGGFGYTF	TGTGCCAGCAGTCCGGGAGGCGGGTTCGGCTACACCTTC
.	TRBD1	TRBV5-4	TRBJ2-6	CASSPTQGAADGANVLTF	TGTGCCAGCAGCCCCACACAGGGGGCAGCCGATGGGGCCAACGTCCTGACTTTC
.	.	TRBV19	TRBJ2-7	CASSIGVRVYEQYF	TGTGCCAGTAGTATAGGAGTGCGGGTCTACGAGCAGTACTTC
.	.	TRBV24-1	TRBJ1-1	CATPLGVNTEAFF	TGTGCCACCCCCCTTGGAGTGAACACTGAAGCTTTCTTT
.	.	TRBV7-7	TRBJ2-5	CASSFGPQDYQETQYF	TGTGCTAGCAGCTTCGGGCCACAGGATTATCAAGAGACCCAGTACTTC
.	.	TRBV11-3	TRBJ2-1	CASSLDRSEQFF	TGTGCCAGCAGCTTAGACCGTAGTGAGCAGTTCTTC
.	.	TRBV9	TRBJ2-4	CASSPPRAPGPAKNIQYF	TGTGCCAGCAGCCCCCCCAGGGCCCCCGGGCCGGCCAAAAACATTCAGTACTTC
.	TRBD2	TRBV9	TRBJ2-1	CASSSRTSPTNEQFF	TGTGCCAGCAGCTCTCGGACTAGCCCAACTAATGAGCAGTTCTTC
.	.	TRBV6-1	TRBJ2-1	CASSEDSVQFF	TGTGCCAGCAGTGAAGACAGTGTGCAGTTCTTC
few	.	TRBV3-1/TRBV3-2	TRBJ1-1	CASSLQGNTEAFF	TGTGCCAGCAGCCTACAGGGGAACACTGAAGCTTTCTTT
.	TRBD1	TRBV6-1	TRBJ2-1	CASSDRRGGDNEQFF	TGTGCCAGCAGTGACAGAAGAGGGGGCGACAATGAGCAGTTCTTC
once	.	TRBV4-3	TRBJ2-2	CASSLLYPANTGELFF	TGCGCCAGCAGCCTACTGTACCCGGCGAACACCGGGGAGCTGTTTTTT
.	.	TRBV18	TRBJ1-1	CASSPEGGTEAFF	TGTGCCAGCTCACCAGAAGGGGGCACTGAAGCTTTCTTT
.	TRBD1	TRBV5-6	TRBJ1-4	CASSRTGKGEKLFF	TGTGCCAGCAGCCGGACAGGGAAAGGTGAAAAACTGTTTTTT
.	.	TRBV6-2/TRBV6-3	TRBJ1-2	CASSHGTNYGYTF	TGTGCCAGCAGTCACGGGACTAACTATGGCTACACCTTC
once	TRBD1	TRBV4-3	TRBJ1-4	CASSQGGTGNEKLFF	TGCGCCAGCAGCCAAGGTGGGACAGGGAACGAAAAACTGTTTTTT
few	.	TRBV3-1/TRBV3-2	TRBJ1-2	CASSHRDGSGYTF	TGTGCCAGCAGCCATCGGGACGGGAGTGGCTACACCTTC
.	TRBD2	TRBV5-1	TRBJ2-3	CASSSAGGIADTQYF	TGCGCCAGCAGCTCTGCGGGGGGGATCGCAGATACGCAGTATTTT
.	.	TRBV6-5	TRBJ1-3	CASSFGGSGNTIYF	TGTGCCAGCAGTTTTGGAGGCTCTGGAAACACCATATATTTT
.	.	TRBV1	TRBJ1-2	CTSSRDRGHGYTF	TGCACCAGCAGCCGGGACAGGGGCCATGGCTACACCTTC
.	.	TRBV15	TRBJ1-6	CATSRGGGNSPLHF	TGTGCCACCAGCAGAGGGGGAGGGAATTCACCCCTCCACTTT
.	TRBD2	TRBV7-9	TRBJ2-3	CASSRPGLAGDTQYF	TGTGCCAGCAGCCGCCCGGGACTAGCGGGGGATACGCAGTATTTT
.	.	TRBV7-9	TRBJ2-1	CASSRLDTQFF	TGTGCCAGCAGCCGACTAGACACGCAGTTCTTC
once	TRBD1	TRBV9	TRBJ1-3	CASSPIGQASGNTIYF	TGTGCCAGCAGCCCCATTGGACAGGCCTCTGGAAACACCATATATTTT
.	.	TRBV4-1	TRBJ1-2	CASSLRVTENYGYTF	TGCGCCAGCAGCCTAAGAGTCACAGAAAACTATGGCTACACCTTC
.	.	TRBV7-2	TRBJ1-1	CASSLMPNLNTEAFF	TGTGCCAGCAGCTTAATGCCGAACTTGAACACTGAAGCTTTCTTT
few	.	TRBV18	TRBJ1-2	CASSPPVGGTANYGYTF	TGTGCCAGCTCACCACCGGTAGGAGGGACGGCTAACTATGGCTACACCTTC
.	TRBD2	TRBV5-1	TRBJ2-3	CASSFLPAGGTDTQYF	TGCGCCAGCAGCTTTCTCCCAGCGGGGGGAACAGATACGCAGTATTTT
.	TRBD1	TRBV27	TRBJ1-5	CASSRRQGSEQPQHF	TGTGCCAGCAGTAGGCGACAGGGAAGCGAACAGCCCCAGCATTTT
.	TRBD1	TRBV7-9	TRBJ2-5	CASSPAGTGNQDTQYF	TGTGCCAGCAGCCCGGCCGGGACAGGGAACCAAGATACCCAGTACTTC
.	TRBD1	TRBV12-3/TRBV12-4	TRBJ1-2	CASTLQGNYGYTF	TGTGCCAGCACCTTACAGGGGAACTATGGCTACACCTTC
.	TRBD1	TRBV29-1	TRBJ2-7	CSVVWGIQGASEQYF	TGCAGCGTTGTTTGGGGAATACAGGGGGCCTCCGAGCAGTACTTC
.	.	TRBV7-3	TRBJ2-1	CASSLGGDSYNEQFF	TGTGCCAGCAGCTTAGGCGGGGACTCCTACAATGAGCAGTTCTTC
.	TRBD1	TRBV2	TRBJ1-1	CASSRQGTYTEAFF	TGTGCCAGCAGTCGACAGGGGACCTACACTGAAGCTTTCTTT
.	TRBD2	TRBV27	TRBJ2-5	CASSPRTSGVGQETQYF	TGTGCCAGCAGTCCACGGACTAGCGGGGTGGGACAAGAGACCCAGTACTTC
.	.	TRBV20-1	TRBJ1-1	CSASPSNTEAFF	TGCAGTGCTAGTCCCTCGAACACTGAAGCTTTCTTT
.	TRBD1	TRBV11-2	TRBJ1-2	CASSSDRGRDGYTF	TGTGCCAGCAGCTCGGACAGGGGGCGCGATGGCTACACCTTC